This T cell receptor (beta chain) was obtained from a study of blood T cell repertoires in COVID-19. The overall study: Italy, Spain and the United States were the sources of the convalescent and acute COVID-19 samples. From T cells, B-cell-depleted T cells, or PBMCs came the material, which was cDNA or gDNA.

In the study's own analysis: Reference gene primer amplification yielded estimated nucleated cell counts. The data were produced by immunoSEQ multiplex PCR, yet TCRdb's version contains in-frame clones alone and is incomplete. V and J calls and clone size are given by that table; D and trimming were obtained from the DNA. Found here are around 300,000 clones, roughly 85% of them singletons; the top ten hold 11%. Sequenced sample: peripheral blood. The TCR sequence derives from a woman in her 70s with acute or convalescent COVID-19.

The CDR3 sequence is CASSLGGGGSYEQYF. CDR3 in DNA: TGTGCCAGCAGCTTAGGAGGCGGGGGCTCCTACGAGCAGTACTTC. The chain links TRBV7-2 to TRBJ2-7; 7 nucleotides align to TRBD2. Germline CDR1 reads SGHTA; CDR2 reads FQGNSA. The CDR3 length is 15 residues. Trimming cost V 1 base and J 0 bases; bases outside gene matches: 3.